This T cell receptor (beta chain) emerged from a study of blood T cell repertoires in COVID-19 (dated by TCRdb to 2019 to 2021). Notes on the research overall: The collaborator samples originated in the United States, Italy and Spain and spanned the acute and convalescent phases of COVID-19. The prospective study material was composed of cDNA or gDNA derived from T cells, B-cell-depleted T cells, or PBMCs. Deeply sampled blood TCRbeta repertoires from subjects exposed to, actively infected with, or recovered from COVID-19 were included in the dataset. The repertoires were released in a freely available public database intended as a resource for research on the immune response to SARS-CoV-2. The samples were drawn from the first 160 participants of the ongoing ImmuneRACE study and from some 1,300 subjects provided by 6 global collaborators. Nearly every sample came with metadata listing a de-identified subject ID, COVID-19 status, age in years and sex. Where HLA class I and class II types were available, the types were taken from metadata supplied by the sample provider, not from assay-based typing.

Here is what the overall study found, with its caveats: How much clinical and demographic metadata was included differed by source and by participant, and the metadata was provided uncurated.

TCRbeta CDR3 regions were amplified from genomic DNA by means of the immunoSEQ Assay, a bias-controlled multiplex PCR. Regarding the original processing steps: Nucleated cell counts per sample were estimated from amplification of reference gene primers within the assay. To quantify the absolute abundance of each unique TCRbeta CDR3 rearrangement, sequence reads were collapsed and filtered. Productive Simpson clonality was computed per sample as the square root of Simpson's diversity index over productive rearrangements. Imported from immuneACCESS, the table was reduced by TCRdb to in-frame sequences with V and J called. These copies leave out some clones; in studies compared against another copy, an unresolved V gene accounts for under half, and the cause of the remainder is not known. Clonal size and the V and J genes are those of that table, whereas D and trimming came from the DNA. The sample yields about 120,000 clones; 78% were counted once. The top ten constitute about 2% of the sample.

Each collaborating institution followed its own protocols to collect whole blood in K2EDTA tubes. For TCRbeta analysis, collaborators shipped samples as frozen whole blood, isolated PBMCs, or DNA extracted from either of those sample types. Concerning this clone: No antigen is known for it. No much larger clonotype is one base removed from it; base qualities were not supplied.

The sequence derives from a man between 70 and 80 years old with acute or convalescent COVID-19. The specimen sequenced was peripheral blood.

The CDR3 corresponds to CASSYGTGVQFF. The nucleotide sequence is TGTGCCAGCAGTTACGGGACAGGGGTACAGTTCTTC. The chain is made from TRBV6-5 and TRBJ2-1; 10 bases in between match TRBD1. The CDR1 and CDR2 encoded by the germline V gene are MNHEY and SVGAGI. Trimming removed 2 bases from V and 13 bases from J; the gene matches leave 2 bases unexplained. The CDR3 contains 12 residues, cysteine and phenylalanine counted. This entry keeps only the CDR3 DNA: 36 bases, framed from base 1.